The present T cell receptor (beta chain) was sequenced within a study of blood T cells in healthy people across ages (dated by TCRdb to 2013 to 2016). For the wider study: Template switching captured roughly one uniquely barcoded TCR beta cDNA molecule per two T cells in model experiments. Age-related changes in TCR beta repertoire diversity were measured in the study by deep sequencing normalized with unique cDNA molecular identifiers. The donors were divided into four age groups: young (average around 15 years), middle-aged (over 35), aged (approximately 62) and long-lived (approximately 74). Donors of different ages were randomly distributed across sequencing lanes to avoid experimental bias. Two additional independent replicas of 1 million unique cDNA reads from the same blood draw were analyzed for two donors (one aged 18 to 30 and one aged 80 or older). The study at large found these results: A strong correlation was found between observed TCR beta diversity and the percentage of naive T cells measured by flow cytometry. Compared with the aged group, the long-lived group had more naive CD4+ T cells, fewer expanded clones and increased TCR diversity, a pattern suggesting age selection. Because donor CMV infection status was unknown, age-related changes in expanded clonotypes were potentially confounded. As age increased, observed TCR beta diversity per million T cells dropped in a roughly linear way, and a significant reduction was already evident by age 40. Conclusive comparison of naive and antigen-experienced compartments was prevented by the profiling of bulk unsorted PBMCs. Estimates of total diversity based on one million sequenced T cells were regarded as lower bounds and as underestimates.

The roughly 42 donors, aged about 6 to 100 years, were systemically healthy Caucasian individuals from Russia. Around 9.7 milliliters of peripheral blood were collected from each donor into EDTA-treated Vacutainer tubes. Ficoll-Paque density-gradient centrifugation was used to isolate PBMCs, with at least 6.5 million per sample. Total RNA was extracted from PBMCs with Trizol reagent, with at least 5.5 micrograms obtained per sample. The percentages of naive CD45RAhigh/CD27high T cells were determined by flow cytometry on a PBMC aliquot from every donor. A word on this clonotype: Its cognate antigen has yet to be identified. No much larger clone exists at a distance of one base, and base qualities are not known.

CDR1 and CDR2 (SGHNT, YENEEA) derive from the germline V gene. CDR3 length: 15 amino acids, cysteine to phenylalanine. This entry keeps only the CDR3 DNA: 45 bases, framed from base 1. V loses 4 bases at its end and J loses 6 bases; junction bases beyond the gene matches: 5. Library method: 5' RACE. For sequencing, an Illumina HiSeq 2500 was employed. A second PCR of about 6 to 11 cycles was run with a J-beta primer mix and a sample-barcoded 5' primer. A unique molecular identifier was introduced onto each TCR beta cDNA molecule by a template-switch 5' adaptor carrying 12 random nucleotides. Each sample yielded at least 2.5 million CDR3-containing paired-end reads. First-strand cDNA was synthesized from all RNA with the Mint cDNA synthesis kit, primed by a TRBC-specific oligonucleotide. Following uracil-DNA glycosylase treatment, all cDNA underwent a first 18-cycle PCR with the universal primers M1SS and BC2_uni_R. For the original study's pipeline: For normalization, 1 million high-quality reads were randomly selected from each sample, with every read carrying a distinct molecular identifier. Instead of being binned into consensus sequences, reads with shared molecular identifiers were discarded. MiTCR, with a Q25 quality threshold and the strictest error-elimination algorithm, was used for CDR3 identification, clonotype clustering and error correction. A nonparametric unseen species model with Euler transformation was used to estimate lower-bound total TCR beta diversity. Through fastp at Q25 and MiXCR, TCRdb rebuilt clones from the public reads, retaining in-frame beta chains. Every CDR3 protein is listed once, alongside the most common genes and DNA of its rows. These V and J calls are TCRdb output, not the study's own analysis. The sample yields some 1 million distinct CDR3 sequences; less than 50% were counted once. Of the sample, 15% to 20% falls within the top ten clones.

The chain uses TRBV11-3 and TRBJ2-1; 11 central bases correspond to TRBD2. The source material was blood. The TCR was taken from a woman aged 60-75 years in good health. The CDR3 here reads CASSSLAGDRNEQFF. In nucleotides, the sequence is TGTGCCAGCAGCTCACTAGCGGGAGACCGCAATGAGCAGTTCTTC.